These 30 T cell receptor beta chains were all obtained from the same sample, sequenced in a study of blood T cell repertoires in COVID-19. Some clones are missing from TCRdb's copy, which holds only in-frame ones; the method was immunoSEQ multiplex PCR. Of approximately 90,000 clones in the sample, around 80% are singletons; the top ten hold more than 20%. The sample consisted of peripheral blood. Every receptor here comes from a man aged 55 to 70 with acute or convalescent COVID-19.

The chain combines TRBV18 with TRBJ1-5; 8 bases match TRBD1. Per the germline V gene, CDR1 is KGHSH and CDR2 is LQKENI. J gave up 6 bases and V 3 bases, and 10 bases lay outside the gene matches. CDR3 length: 16 amino acids. The CDR3 sequence: CASSPIDRGVSQPQHF. Written as DNA, the CDR3 is TGTGCCAGCTCACCCATTGACAGGGGTGTTAGTCAGCCCCAGCATTTT.

The chain links TRBV5-1 to TRBJ1-6, with 9 bases lining up with TRBD1. The CDR3 is 15 amino acids. After removal of 3 bases from V and 8 bases from J, the junction contained 6 bases not matched to a gene. Germline V gene lookup returns CDR1 SGHRS and CDR2 YFSETQ. Here the CDR3 reads CASSSGTGMDSPLHF. Written as DNA, the CDR3 is TGCGCCAGCAGCTCCGGGACAGGGATGGATTCACCCCTCCACTTT.

The chain recombines TRBV27 with TRBJ1-4; 9 bases are shared with TRBD1. Unmatched junction bases numbered 10, after V lost 5 bases and J lost 0 bases. There are 18 residues in the CDR3. The germline CDR1 and CDR2 sequences are MNHEY and SMNVEV (reference sequence). CDR3 protein: CASSPSGTGLPTNEKLFF. The CDR3 region has the DNA TGTGCCAGCAGTCCCTCCGGGACAGGGCTCCCAACTAATGAAAAACTGTTTTTT.

The rearrangement joins TRBV5-1 to TRBJ2-6; possibly TRBD1 for D (5 bases). Germline CDR1 is SGHRS and CDR2 is YFSETQ. The V and J ends lost 5 bases and 0 bases respectively, with 9 bases between them. This CDR3 has 15 residues. The CDR3 nucleotides read TGCGCCAGCAGACCGCAGGGCTCTGGGGCCAACGTCCTGACTTTC. Translating gives CASRPQGSGANVLTF.

The chain combines TRBV5-6 with TRBJ2-3; possibly TRBD1 for D (5 bases). Germline-derived CDR1 and CDR2 are SGHDT and YYEEEE. The V end was cut by 3 bases, the J end by 0 bases, with 17 bases between. The length of the CDR3 is 17 residues. This chain's CDR3 is CASSYIDSPPSTDTQYF. Here the CDR3 DNA reads TGTGCCAGCAGCTATATCGACAGTCCTCCTAGCACAGATACGCAGTATTTT.

V usage is TRBV14 and J usage is TRBJ1-5; 7 bases are a match to TRBD1. Germline V CDR1 and CDR2: SGHDN, FVKESK. The CDR3 length is 16 residues. V trimming: 2 bases; J trimming: 4 bases; junction bases outside the gene matches: 8. The CDR3 DNA reads TGTGCCAGCAGCCAAAAGGACAGGCGGCGGAATCAGCCCCAGCATTTT. This gives the protein CASSQKDRRRNQPQHF.

The chain is built from TRBV4-2 and TRBJ1-3; D remains unclear. This CDR3 region has 17 residues. Germline V lookup: CDR1 LGHNA, CDR2 YNFKEQ. With 3 bases removed from V and 4 bases from J, the gap between germline ends came to 19 bases. The CDR3 region has the DNA TGTGCCAGCAGCCAGGCGACCGGTGGCGGGTCGGGAAACACCATATATTTT. Protein: CASSQATGGGSGNTIYF.

This clone was recorded once. The rearrangement joins TRBV28 to TRBJ1-2, with TRBD1 matching over 7 bases. Losses at the gene ends were 5 bases for V and 6 bases for J; bases not matched to a gene: 15. The CDR3 covers 16 residues. CDR1 and CDR2 (germline): MDHEN, SYDVKM. The CDR3 DNA reads as TGTGCCAGCAGTACCAGCCTGACAGGGAATTATAATGGCTACACCTTC. This gives the protein CASSTSLTGNYNGYTF.

The chain is built from TRBV5-1 and TRBJ2-1; 10 nucleotides agree with TRBD2. V gave up 1 base and J gave up 4 bases; unmatched junction bases: 2. The CDR3 consists of 15 residues. CDR1 is SGHRS and CDR2 is YFSETQ in the germline V gene. CDR3 sequence: CASSLLAGEYNEQFF. In DNA, the CDR3 is TGCGCCAGCAGCTTGCTAGCGGGGGAATACAATGAGCAGTTCTTC.

The rearrangement joins TRBV3-1 (or the pseudogene TRBV3-2) to TRBJ1-2; 9 bases fit TRBD1. V was clipped by 4 bases and J by 7 bases; unmatched bases: 10. In germline, CDR1 is LGHDT, CDR2 YNNKEL (reference sequence). The CDR3 totals 15 residues. The chain's CDR3 is CASSPPGQGDRGYTF. CDR3 in DNA: TGTGCCAGCAGCCCACCGGGACAGGGTGACCGTGGCTACACCTTC.

This clone turned up a few times. The chain links TRBV10-3 to TRBJ1-1, with 7 bases matching TRBD1. Germline assignment: CDR1 ENHRY and CDR2 SYGVKD. CDR3 size: 16 residues. Trimming took 3 bases from V and 1 from J; bases not matched to a gene: 8. Here the CDR3 DNA reads TGTGCCATCAGTGAAGGACAGGAGCGTTCGAACACTGAAGCTTTCTTT. Translation gives CAISEGQERSNTEAFF.

The chain carries TRBV6-5 and TRBJ1-1, with TRBD1 as a possible D gene (6 bases). V was pared by 0 bases and J by 1 base, with 12 bases between. The CDR3 has 16 amino acids. Germline V gene sequence: CDR1 MNHEY, CDR2 SVGAGI. The CDR3 loop reads CASSYSRGAQNTEAFF. CDR3 bases: TGTGCCAGCAGTTACTCTCGGGGGGCCCAGAACACTGAAGCTTTCTTT.

This sequence joins TRBV5-5 and TRBJ1-5; weak D call: TRBD1 (5 bases). The CDR3 is 16 amino acids. Trimming took 3 bases from V and 2 from J, leaving 15 bases between them. The germline V gene has CDR1 SGHKS and CDR2 YYEKEE (reference sequence). In DNA, the CDR3 is TGTGCCAGCAGCTCCTCGGCGGGGGAAGGCAATCAGCCCCAGCATTTT. Its translation: CASSSSAGEGNQPQHF.

The chain combines TRBV6-2 or TRBV6-3 with TRBJ1-5; 8 nucleotides line up with TRBD1. J lost 6 bases, V lost 5 bases, and 3 bases had no gene match. The CDR3 contains 13 residues. Looked up from germline, CDR1 is MNHEY and CDR2 is SVGEGT. The CDR3 coding sequence is TGTGCCAGCAGTAACAGGGGGATTCAGCCCCAGCATTTT. Its translation is CASSNRGIQPQHF.

CDR3 sequence (DNA): TGTGCCAGCAGCTTCATGGCAGATCAGCCCCAGCATTTT. Protein: CASSFMADQPQHF. The V call is TRBV7-9, the J call TRBJ1-5; D is unresolved. The CDR3 loop spans 13 amino acids. V was trimmed by 3 bases and J by 5 bases, leaving 8 bases between them. Germline-derived CDR1 and CDR2 are SEHNR and FQNEAQ (reference sequence).

This clone was seen once. V and J are TRBV19 and TRBJ2-5, with a possible D match to TRBD2 (5 bases). V was pared by 5 bases and J by 1 base, with 17 bases between. Germline V gene lookup returns CDR1 LNHDA and CDR2 SQIVND (reference sequence). CDR3 size: 16 residues. This CDR3 reads CASSPRLLTTQETQYF. CDR3 in DNA: TGTGCCAGTAGTCCCCGACTCCTGACTACCCAAGAGACCCAGTACTTC.

This chain joins TRBV2 and TRBJ2-1; D is perhaps TRBD1 (7 bases). CDR3 length: 15 amino acids. Looked up from germline, CDR1 is SNHLY and CDR2 is FYNNEI. The V end lost 5 bases, the J end lost 2 bases, and 13 bases lay between the germline ends. The CDR3 nucleotides read TGTGCCAGCAGTTCCGGCAGGGGGGCCTACAATGAGCAGTTCTTC. Translation: CASSSGRGAYNEQFF.

With regard to this clone: An end of the junction does not agree with germline; a read error may underlie this. CDR3 in DNA: TGCGCCAGCAGGGAGTCCGGGACTAGCGGGGGGGCCTATGAGCAGTTCTTC. It is translated as CASRESGTSGGAYEQFF. The chain couples TRBV10-1 to TRBJ2-1, with 16 bases lining up with TRBD2. The germline gives CDR1 WNHNN, CDR2 SYGVQD (reference sequence). The length of the CDR3 is 17 residues.

The V call is TRBV5-6, the J call TRBJ1-5, with 10 bases aligning to TRBD1. CDR1 and CDR2 from the germline V gene are SGHDT and YYEEEE. This CDR3 contains 14 residues. Unmatched junction bases numbered 4, after V lost 4 bases and J lost 6 bases. The CDR3 nucleotides read TGTGCCAGCAGCCCCGGGACAGGGGTTCAGCCCCAGCATTTT. Its translation: CASSPGTGVQPQHF.

The chain recombines TRBV7-9 with TRBJ2-1; D may be TRBD2 (5 bases). Germline V gives CDR1 SEHNR, CDR2 FQNEAQ (reference sequence). Trimming removed 6 bases from V and 15 bases from J, with 15 bases in between. This CDR3 has 11 amino acids. The CDR3 region has the DNA TGTGCCAGCAGACAACCCGGGGAGTTGTTCTTC. This encodes CASRQPGELFF.

This CDR3 is CASSFTRGGATGELFF. CDR3 bases: TGTGCCAGCAGCTTTACTCGAGGGGGGGCAACCGGGGAGCTGTTTTTT. The chain employs TRBV7-9 and TRBJ2-2; D might be TRBD2 (7 bases). V was shortened by 3 bases and J by 5 bases, with 16 bases between the two germline ends. The CDR3 sequence is 16 residues long. Germline V lookup: CDR1 SEHNR, CDR2 FQNEAQ (reference sequence). The full variable domain, with the rest looked up from reference TRBV7-9 and TRBJ2-2, is DTGVSQNPRHKITKRGQNVTFRCDPISEHNRLYWYRQTLGQGPEFLTYFQNEAQLEKSRLLSDRFSAERPKGSFSTLEIQRTEQGDSAMYLCASSFTRGGATGELFFGEGSRLTVL.

The table lists this clone with a count of one. Here the CDR3 DNA reads TGTGCCAGCAGGACGGGAGGGGGTGGCACAGATACGCAGTATTTT. Translation gives CASRTGGGGTDTQYF. V usage is TRBV6-5 and J usage is TRBJ2-3; 8 bases match TRBD2. The V gene end was trimmed by 6 bases and the J gene end by 1 base; junction bases not matched to a gene: 6. Germline assignment: CDR1 MNHEY and CDR2 SVGAGI. The CDR3 is made up of 15 amino acids.

The chain couples TRBV9 to TRBJ2-1; 7 nucleotides match TRBD1. V gave up 2 bases and J gave up 8 bases; unmatched junction bases: 10. The CDR3 is 15 amino acids. The germline CDR1 and CDR2 sequences are SGDLS and YYNGEE. The CDR3 region is CASSVGLQGWHEQFF. The CDR3 nucleotides read TGTGCCAGCAGCGTTGGCCTACAGGGGTGGCATGAGCAGTTCTTC. Together with reference TRBV9 and TRBJ2-1, the CDR3 gives the full variable domain: DSGVTQTPKHLITATGQRVTLRCSPRSGDLSVYWYQQSLDQGLQFLIQYYNGEERAKGNILERFSAQQFPDLHSELNLSSLELGDSALYFCASSVGLQGWHEQFFGPGTRLTVL.

This chain connects TRBV5-6 to TRBJ2-5; 8 positions agree with TRBD1. The germline gives CDR1 SGHDT, CDR2 YYEEEE. J was trimmed by 5 bases and V by 0 bases; bases with no gene match: 9. The CDR3 contains 16 residues. Here the CDR3 reads CASSLGVDRGDETQYF. In DNA, the CDR3 is TGTGCCAGCAGCTTGGGGGTAGACAGGGGTGACGAGACCCAGTACTTC.

This clone was recorded a few times. The rearrangement uses TRBV30 and TRBJ1-1; no firm D call. Trimming removed 0 bases from V and 1 base from J, with 9 bases in between. The length of the CDR3 is 14 residues. Looked up from germline, CDR1 is GTSNPN and CDR2 is SVGIG (reference sequence). The CDR3 coding sequence is TGTGCCTGGAGTGTACTGAACCCGAACACTGAAGCTTTCTTT. Protein: CAWSVLNPNTEAFF.

Here the CDR3 reads CASSHLAPQTYEQYF. In DNA form, the CDR3 reads TGTGCCAGCAGCCACCTAGCTCCGCAAACCTACGAGCAGTACTTC. The chain recombines TRBV28 with TRBJ2-7; D possibly corresponds to TRBD2 (5 bases). Per the germline V gene, CDR1 is MDHEN and CDR2 is SYDVKM. Trimming removed 6 bases from V and 2 bases from J, with 17 bases in between. The CDR3 length is 15 residues.

The chain carries TRBV6-6 and TRBJ2-7; D might be TRBD2 (5 bases). V lost 4 bases, J lost 4 bases, and 17 bases lay in between. Germline CDR1 MNHNY, CDR2 SVGAGI (reference sequence). CDR3 size: 15 residues. The CDR3 spells CASSSPPSGFYEQYF. The CDR3 DNA follows: TGTGCCAGCAGTTCCCCCCCCAGCGGTTTTTACGAGCAGTACTTC.

V usage is TRBV5-1 and J usage is TRBJ2-7; 10 bases map to TRBD1. V lost 0 bases to trimming and J lost 1 base; unmatched junction nucleotides: 4. The CDR3 has 16 residues. CDR1 and CDR2 (germline): SGHRS, YFSETQ. CDR3 sequence: CASSLGGTGASYEQYV. CDR3 in DNA: TGCGCCAGCAGCTTGGGGGGGACAGGGGCTTCCTACGAGCAGTACGTC.

The chain has TRBV30 and TRBJ2-1; 13 bases match TRBD2. The CDR3 is made up of 19 amino acids. Germline trimming cut 2 bases from V and 1 base from J; bases unmatched to any gene: 11. Germline V lookup: CDR1 GTSNPN, CDR2 SVGIG (reference sequence). The DNA of the CDR3 is TGTGCCTGGAGTTCCTCACTAGCGGGGGGGTCCTTATCCTACAATGAGCAGTTCTTC. Protein: CAWSSSLAGGSLSYNEQFF.

V and J are TRBV19 and TRBJ2-5, with D perhaps matching TRBD2 (6 bases). V was shortened by 7 bases and J by 5 bases, with 20 bases between the two germline ends. The germline CDR1 and CDR2 sequences are LNHDA and SQIVND (reference sequence). The CDR3 loop spans 15 amino acids. This CDR3 is CASTAGGQLEETQYF. The CDR3 region has the DNA TGTGCCAGTACAGCGGGCGGCCAGTTGGAGGAGACCCAGTACTTC.